This is a list of T cell receptor beta chains from one sample in a study of cytomegalovirus exposure and HLA in healthy donors. Only in-frame clones appear in the TCRdb table, and some are missing; sequencing was by immunoSEQ multiplex PCR. This sample has about 150,000 clones; around 84% occur once, and the top ten carry roughly 2.4%. The material sequenced was PBMCs. Receptors originate from a woman aged 18-29 years in good health and CMV-seronegative. Both conserved end residues are part of each CDR3. The D gene is left open where the match is weak. The size entry is marked missing in some rows and otherwise reads once, few, many or a size class.

j_call | v_call | d_call | clone_size | cdr3_length | cdr3_nt | cdr3_aa
TRBJ1-1 | TRBV19 | NA | few | 13 | TGTGCCAGTAGTGATGTTAGGGGTACTGAAGCTTTCTTT | CASSDVRGTEAFF
TRBJ1-2 | TRBV6-6 | TRBD1 | few | 14 | TGTGCCAGCAGTACCGGACAGGGGATTAATGGCTACACCTTC | CASSTGQGINGYTF
TRBJ2-7 | TRBV6-1 | TRBD1 | NA | 18 | TGTGCCAGCAGTGCCGGGACAGGGGGCCTCACCTACGGATGCGAGCAGTACTTC | CASSAGTGGLTYGCEQYF
TRBJ2-1 | TRBV14 | NA | NA | 15 | TGTGCCAGCAGCCAGGGGGCCAGCTCCTACAATGAGCAGTTCTTC | CASSQGASSYNEQFF
TRBJ2-5 | TRBV10-3 | TRBD1 | NA | 14 | TGTGCCATTAGTCGGACAGGGGGCAGAGAGACCCAGTACTTC | CAISRTGGRETQYF
TRBJ1-5 | TRBV28 | NA | NA | 15 | TGTGCCAGCAGTTCTAACAGGGAAGGGAATCAGCCCCAGCATTTT | CASSSNREGNQPQHF
TRBJ2-1 | TRBV5-4 | NA | NA | 15 | TGTGCCAGCAGCACGAGGACAGGCGGGGCCCTTGAGCAGTTCTTC | CASSTRTGGALEQFF
TRBJ2-3 | TRBV2 | NA | few | 12 | TGTGCCAGCAGTGCAGGCACAGATACGCAGTATTTT | CASSAGTDTQYF
TRBJ2-2 | TRBV11-2 | NA | NA | 13 | TGTGCCAGCAGCTTACTAACCACCGGGGAGCTGTTTTTT | CASSLLTTGELFF
TRBJ2-2 | TRBV5-1 | NA | NA | 13 | TGCGCCAGCAGCTTGGTTCTAAGCGGGCAGCTGTTTTTT | CASSLVLSGQLFF
TRBJ2-7 | TRBV6-6 | TRBD1 | NA | 14 | TGTGCCAGCAGTTACCTGGGACAGGGCTACGAGCAGTACTTC | CASSYLGQGYEQYF
TRBJ2-2 | TRBV6-5 | NA | few | 12 | TGTGCCACCAGGCGGGACACCGGGGAGCTGTTTTTT | CATRRDTGELFF
TRBJ2-5 | TRBV7-6 | TRBD1 | NA | 13 | TGTGCCAGCAGTCGGGACAGACAAGAGACCCAGTACTTC | CASSRDRQETQYF
TRBJ2-5 | TRBV7-2 | TRBD2 | NA | 14 | TGTGCCAGCAGCATACTAGCGGGGGCCGGGACCCAGTACTTC | CASSILAGAGTQYF
TRBJ2-5 | TRBV25-1 | TRBD1 | NA | 17 | TGTGCCAGCAGTGCCCTTTCCCGGGACAGGTCTCAAGAGACCCAGTACTTC | CASSALSRDRSQETQYF
TRBJ1-5 | TRBV7-8 | NA | NA | 12 | TGTGCCAGCAGCTTAACGGGGAGGCCCCAGCATTTT | CASSLTGRPQHF
TRBJ2-2 | TRBV5-8 | TRBD1 | NA | 13 | TGTGCCAGCACCTTACAGGGGGCCGGGGAGCTGTTTTTT | CASTLQGAGELFF
TRBJ2-1 | TRBV14 | TRBD2 | NA | 17 | TGTGCCAGCAGCCCATTAGCGGGAGGTGGCTCCTACAATGAGCAGTTCTTC | CASSPLAGGGSYNEQFF
TRBJ1-5 | TRBV7-2 | NA | NA | 16 | TGTGCCAGCAGCTTAGACAGGGTCTATAGCAATCAGCCCCAGCATTTT | CASSLDRVYSNQPQHF
TRBJ2-5 | TRBV5-1 | TRBD2 | NA | 17 | TGCGCCAGCAGCCCGGGACTAGCGGGGGGGCTCTCGGAGACCCAGTACTTC | CASSPGLAGGLSETQYF
TRBJ1-2 | TRBV30 | NA | NA | 11 | TGTGCCTGGAAGAGAGAGGGCGGCTACACCTTC | CAWKREGGYTF
TRBJ2-5 | TRBV2 | TRBD2 | NA | 17 | TGTGCCAGCAGTGAGGGTAGCGGGGGGGCTTGGGGAGAGACCCAGTACTTC | CASSEGSGGAWGETQYF
TRBJ2-7 | TRBV28 | TRBD1 | few | 17 | TGTGCCAGCAACCCCGAAGGGCAGGGGGTAAGATCCTACGAGCAGTACTTC | CASNPEGQGVRSYEQYF
TRBJ2-7 | TRBV27 | NA | NA | 15 | TGTGCCAGCTCTCCTCGGGCGGGGACCTTCTACGAGCAGTACTTC | CASSPRAGTFYEQYF
TRBJ1-1 | TRBV7-8 | TRBD1 | NA | 16 | TGTGCCAGCAGTCCCCAACACGGGACAGCGAACACTGAAGCTTTCTTT | CASSPQHGTANTEAFF
TRBJ1-1 | TRBV6-6 | NA | NA | 15 | TGTGCCAGCAGTTACGCCGGGTCCTCTTACACTGAAGCTTTCTTT | CASSYAGSSYTEAFF
TRBJ1-1 | TRBV21-1 | NA | NA | 17 | TGTGCCAGCAGCAAACAAGGACAGGGGGCGAGGGACACTGAAGCTTTCTTT | CASSKQGQGARDTEAFF
TRBJ2-1 | TRBV7-8 | NA | NA | 14 | TGTGCCAGCAGCGTCCTAGAGCGTCTGAATGAGCAGTTCTTC | CASSVLERLNEQFF
TRBJ2-3 | TRBV14 | NA | few | 13 | TGTGCCAGCAGCCAAGCACTGATCGATACGCAGTATTTT | CASSQALIDTQYF
TRBJ2-5 | TRBV29-1 | NA | NA | 14 | TGCAGCGTTGAAGATTTCGCGAACCAAGAGACCCAGTACTTC | CSVEDFANQETQYF
TRBJ1-2 | TRBV6-5 | NA | NA | 14 | TGTGCCAGCAGGCCACAGGGAACCCTAGGTGGCTACACCTTC | CASRPQGTLGGYTF
TRBJ2-3 | TRBV19 | TRBD2 | NA | 16 | TGTGCCAGTAGGACTAGCGGGCAGGTTAGCACAGATACGCAGTATTTT | CASRTSGQVSTDTQYF
TRBJ2-3 | TRBV5-4 | NA | NA | 12 | TGTGCCAGCAGCCCTAATCGGGATACGCAGTATTTT | CASSPNRDTQYF
TRBJ2-3 | TRBV2 | NA | NA | 13 | TGTGCCAGCAGTGAACTAGGGGCAGATACGCAGTATTTT | CASSELGADTQYF
TRBJ2-3 | TRBV6-4 | TRBD2 | NA | 16 | TGTGCCAGCAGCCCCAGGACTAGTCAGAACACAGATACGCAGTATTTT | CASSPRTSQNTDTQYF
TRBJ2-3 | TRBV5-1 | NA | few | 15 | TGCGCCAGCAGCTTGGAGGGACAAAGGCCAGATACGCAGTATTTT | CASSLEGQRPDTQYF
TRBJ1-1 | TRBV11-2 | NA | few | 13 | TGTGCCAGCAGCCCCCGCAGGAACACTGAAGCTTTCTTT | CASSPRRNTEAFF
TRBJ2-5 | TRBV27 | TRBD1 | NA | 17 | TGTGCCAGCAGTCCCCCGCCGTGGACAGGGATGTTGGAGACCCAGTACTTC | CASSPPPWTGMLETQYF
TRBJ1-3 | TRBV9 | NA | NA | 14 | TGTGCCAGCAGCTTTGAGGGTGGGGGGGACACCATATATTTT | CASSFEGGGDTIYF
TRBJ1-5 | TRBV2 | NA | NA | 13 | TGTGCCAGCAGTGATACGGGGTACCAGCCCCAGCATTTT | CASSDTGYQPQHF
TRBJ2-7 | TRBV27 | NA | NA | 11 | TGTGCCAGCAGTACCCCAGGCGAGCAGTACTTC | CASSTPGEQYF
TRBJ2-2 | TRBV19 | TRBD2 | NA | 15 | TGTGCCAGTAGTAGGCGGGAGGAGCACACCGGGGAGCTGTTTTTT | CASSRREEHTGELFF
TRBJ1-2 | TRBV9 | NA | NA | 14 | TGTGCCAGCAGCCTTCGGGGGGCAGCCTATGGCTACACCTTC | CASSLRGAAYGYTF
TRBJ2-2 | TRBV29-1 | TRBD2 | once | 16 | TGCAGCGTTGAACTAGCGGGAGCTGAAGGAACCGGGGAGCTGTTTTTT | CSVELAGAEGTGELFF
TRBJ1-6 | TRBV27 | TRBD1 | NA | 15 | TGTGCCAGCAGTACGACAGGGGGCGGAATTTCACCCCCCCACTTT | CASSTTGGGISPPHF
TRBJ1-3 | TRBV4-3 | TRBD1 | NA | 16 | TGCGCCAGCAGCCAAGAGACAGGGCTCGGAGGAAACACCATATATTTT | CASSQETGLGGNTIYF
TRBJ2-7 | TRBV28 | NA | NA | 14 | TGTGCCAGCAGAGTGACCGGGATAACCTACGAGCAGTACTTC | CASRVTGITYEQYF
TRBJ2-1 | TRBV7-2 | TRBD2 | NA | 18 | TGTGCCAGCAGCTTAGCCTTGCTAGCGGGGGCCACCTACAATGAGCAGTTCTTC | CASSLALLAGATYNEQFF
TRBJ2-2 | TRBV12-5 | TRBD1 | once | 17 | TGTGCTAGTGGTTTGGGGACCGGGACAGGCTACACCGGGGAGCTGTTTTTT | CASGLGTGTGYTGELFF
TRBJ2-3 | TRBV7-2 | TRBD2 | NA | 13 | TGTGCCAGCAGAATAGCGGGTACAGATACGCAGTATTTT | CASRIAGTDTQYF
TRBJ2-2 | TRBV11-2 | TRBD2 | NA | 16 | TGTGCCAGCAGAGGACTAGCGGGACTTAACACCGGGGAGCTGTTTTTT | CASRGLAGLNTGELFF
TRBJ1-2 | TRBV5-4 | NA | NA | 15 | TGTGCCAGCAGTACTCGGACACAATTTAACTATGGCTACACCTTC | CASSTRTQFNYGYTF
TRBJ1-2 | TRBV19 | NA | once | 14 | TGTGCCAGTAGTATTGGCGGCATTGCCCATGGCTACACCTTC | CASSIGGIAHGYTF